A single sample gave rise to the 4 T cell receptor beta chains below, sequenced in a study of STAT5B mutations in CD4+ large granular lymphocyte leukemia. Only in-frame clones appear in the TCRdb table, and some are missing; sequencing was by immunoSEQ multiplex PCR. The table includes 20,000 or so clones, around 75% detected once. Sequencing used CD4+ T cells from blood buffy coats. The receptors originated from a human donor in good health.

The chain employs TRBV6-5 and TRBJ1-1; a possible D gene is TRBD1 (5 bases). From germline, CDR1 is MNHEY and CDR2 SVGAGI. The ends were cut back, 6 bases at V and 3 bases at J, with 11 bases in the middle. CDR3 length: 13 residues. In nucleotides, the CDR3 is TGTGCCAGCAGAGGCGGCAGGGACACTGAAGCTTTCTTT. Translation: CASRGGRDTEAFF.

V and J are TRBV6-1 and TRBJ2-5; D may be TRBD1 or TRBD2 (5 bases each). The DNA end lines up better with TRBJ2-7; the J call may be wrong. Germline V gives CDR1 MNHNS, CDR2 SASEGT. The CDR3 sequence is 15 residues long. The CDR3 bases are TGTGCCAGCAGTGGGGGCGGGCTGGGGTCCTACGAGCAGTACTTC. The encoded protein is CASSGGGLGSYEQYF.

The rearrangement uses TRBV2 and TRBJ1-1; 8 bases map to TRBD1. With 0 bases clipped from V and 11 bases from J, the junction kept 20 bases outside the gene matches. Germline CDR1 SNHLY, CDR2 FYNNEI. This CDR3 contains 18 residues. CDR3 sequence reads: CASSEAQGALMAPGTAFF. As DNA, the CDR3 is TGTGCCAGCAGTGAAGCGCAGGGGGCCTTGATGGCCCCGGGAACGGCTTTCTTT.

The chain combines TRBV30 with TRBJ1-2; 7 bases agree with TRBD1. The CDR3 contains 12 residues. Losses at the gene ends were 5 bases for V and 5 bases for J; bases not matched to a gene: 5. CDR1 and CDR2 from the germline V gene are GTSNPN and SVGIG (reference sequence). The CDR3 bases are TGTGCCTGGGCCCGGGACAGATATGGCTACACCTTC. Translation gives CAWARDRYGYTF.